This is a list of T cell receptor beta chains from one sample in a study of regulatory T cells in long-lasting Graves disease. A single record per CDR3 protein comes from TCRdb applying MiXCR to the multiplex PCR reads. The sample lists approximately 400,000 distinct CDR3 sequences; 20% to 30% were seen once. Sequences were derived from peripheral blood mononuclear cells (PBMCs), sampled when the disease was refractory, from a patient treated with antithyroid drugs. The source of these receptors is a female donor with Graves disease. Each CDR3 is given with its conserved first and last residue.

CDR3 protein: CASSQHTNTGELFF; V gene: TRBV4-1; J gene: TRBJ2-2
CDR3 protein: CASSARVNTEAFF; V gene: TRBV7-3; J gene: TRBJ1-1
CDR3 protein: CASSPQGSNYEQYF; V gene: TRBV7-9; J gene: TRBJ2-7
CDR3 protein: CASRATSGRYEQFF; V gene: TRBV6-2/TRBV6-3; J gene: TRBJ2-1
CDR3 protein: CSASPVGTGASGNTIYF; V gene: TRBV20-1; J gene: TRBJ1-3
CDR3 protein: CASRLQGSVSTGELFF; V gene: TRBV28; J gene: TRBJ2-2
CDR3 protein: CASSGGRVYGYTF; V gene: TRBV25-1; J gene: TRBJ1-2
CDR3 protein: CASRMNGENTQYF; V gene: TRBV6-1; J gene: TRBJ2-3
CDR3 protein: CASSLASGRGNEQFF; V gene: TRBV7-9; J gene: TRBJ2-1
CDR3 protein: CASTICSGTGSRNTEAFF; V gene: TRBV19; J gene: TRBJ1-1
CDR3 protein: CAWSRGPLTEAFF; V gene: TRBV30; J gene: TRBJ1-1
CDR3 protein: CASNTGSGKLMNTEAFF; V gene: TRBV19; J gene: TRBJ1-1
CDR3 protein: CASSLGRGESSYEQYF; V gene: TRBV7-2; J gene: TRBJ2-7
CDR3 protein: CASTRARAEKLFF; V gene: TRBV2; J gene: TRBJ1-4
CDR3 protein: CASSPGPRGAFTYEQYF; V gene: TRBV4-1; J gene: TRBJ2-7
CDR3 protein: CASRRDGYEQYF; V gene: TRBV12-3/TRBV12-4; J gene: TRBJ2-7
CDR3 protein: CASSYSWGNTGELFF; V gene: TRBV6-5; J gene: TRBJ2-2
CDR3 protein: CASSLVWGTGELFF; V gene: TRBV7-2; J gene: TRBJ2-2
CDR3 protein: CASTESPYEQYF; V gene: TRBV6-2/TRBV6-3; J gene: TRBJ2-7
CDR3 protein: CASSRNRGQPQHF; V gene: TRBV28; J gene: TRBJ1-5
CDR3 protein: CASRTGQANQETQYF; V gene: TRBV6-1; J gene: TRBJ2-5
CDR3 protein: CASSLQVAGVSETQYF; V gene: TRBV5-1; J gene: TRBJ2-5
CDR3 protein: CASFTGGVSPLHF; V gene: TRBV28; J gene: TRBJ1-6
CDR3 protein: CASSPGALATRETQYF; V gene: TRBV18; J gene: TRBJ2-5
CDR3 protein: CASSQGGSHKMIF; V gene: TRBV4-3; J gene: TRBJ1-4
CDR3 protein: CSVDGQGNTGELFF; V gene: TRBV29-1; J gene: TRBJ2-2
CDR3 protein: CASSLPQNNSFNYEQYF; V gene: TRBV2; J gene: TRBJ2-7
CDR3 protein: CASSLAGAQETQYF; V gene: TRBV7-9; J gene: TRBJ2-5
CDR3 protein: CASSFLGLTEAFF; V gene: TRBV7-3; J gene: TRBJ1-1
CDR3 protein: CSATGENEQFF; V gene: TRBV20-1; J gene: TRBJ2-1